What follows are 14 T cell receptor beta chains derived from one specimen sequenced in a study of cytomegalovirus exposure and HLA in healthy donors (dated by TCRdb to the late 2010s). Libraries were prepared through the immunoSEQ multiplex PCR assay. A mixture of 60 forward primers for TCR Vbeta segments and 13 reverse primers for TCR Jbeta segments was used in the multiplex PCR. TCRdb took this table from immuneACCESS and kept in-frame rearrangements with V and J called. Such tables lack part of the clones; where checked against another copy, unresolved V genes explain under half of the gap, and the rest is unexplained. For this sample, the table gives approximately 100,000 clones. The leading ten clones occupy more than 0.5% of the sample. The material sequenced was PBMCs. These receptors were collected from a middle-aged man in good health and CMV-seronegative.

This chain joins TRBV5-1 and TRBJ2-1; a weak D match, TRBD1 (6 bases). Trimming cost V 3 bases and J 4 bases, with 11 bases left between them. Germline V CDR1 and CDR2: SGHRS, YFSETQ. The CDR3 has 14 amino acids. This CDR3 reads CASSSGTPYNEQFF. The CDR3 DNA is TGCGCCAGCAGCTCCGGGACACCATACAATGAGCAGTTCTTC.

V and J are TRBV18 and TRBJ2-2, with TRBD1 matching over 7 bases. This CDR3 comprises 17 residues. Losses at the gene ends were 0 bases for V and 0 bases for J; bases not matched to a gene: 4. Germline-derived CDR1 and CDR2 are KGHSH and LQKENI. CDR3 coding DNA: TGTGCCAGCTCACCACCGGACAGGTTATCGAACACCGGGGAGCTGTTTTTT. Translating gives CASSPPDRLSNTGELFF.

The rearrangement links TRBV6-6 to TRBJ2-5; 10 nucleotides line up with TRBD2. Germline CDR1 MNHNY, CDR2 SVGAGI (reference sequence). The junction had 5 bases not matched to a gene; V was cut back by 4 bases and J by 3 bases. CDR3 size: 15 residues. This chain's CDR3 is CASSSYGLAEETQYF. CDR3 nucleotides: TGTGCCAGCAGTTCGTACGGACTAGCGGAAGAGACCCAGTACTTC.

This chain's CDR3 is CASNRQGIDTGELFF. Written as DNA, the CDR3 is TGTGCCAGCAACAGACAGGGGATCGACACCGGGGAGCTGTTTTTT. This chain joins TRBV7-8 and TRBJ2-2; TRBD1 matches 8 bases. V gave up 7 bases and J gave up 3 bases; unmatched junction bases: 7. In germline, CDR1 is SGHVS, CDR2 FQNEAQ. The CDR3 contains 15 residues.

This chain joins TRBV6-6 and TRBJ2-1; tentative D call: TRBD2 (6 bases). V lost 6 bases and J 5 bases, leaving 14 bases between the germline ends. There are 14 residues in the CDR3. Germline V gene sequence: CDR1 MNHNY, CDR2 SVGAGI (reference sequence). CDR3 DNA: TGTGCCAGCAGGCCTCCGGGAGCCCACAATGAGCAGTTCTTC. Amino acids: CASRPPGAHNEQFF.

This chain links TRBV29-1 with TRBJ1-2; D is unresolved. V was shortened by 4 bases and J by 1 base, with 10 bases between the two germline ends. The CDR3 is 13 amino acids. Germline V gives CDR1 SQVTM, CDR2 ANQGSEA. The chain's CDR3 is CSVGFHNNYGYTF. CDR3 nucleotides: TGCAGCGTTGGGTTTCACAATAACTATGGCTACACCTTC.

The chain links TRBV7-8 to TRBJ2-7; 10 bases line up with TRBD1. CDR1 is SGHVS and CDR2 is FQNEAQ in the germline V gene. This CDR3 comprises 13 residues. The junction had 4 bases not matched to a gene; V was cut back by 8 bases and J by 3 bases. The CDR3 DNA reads TGTGCCAGCTACGGGACAGGGGACTACGAGCAGTACTTC. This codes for CASYGTGDYEQYF.

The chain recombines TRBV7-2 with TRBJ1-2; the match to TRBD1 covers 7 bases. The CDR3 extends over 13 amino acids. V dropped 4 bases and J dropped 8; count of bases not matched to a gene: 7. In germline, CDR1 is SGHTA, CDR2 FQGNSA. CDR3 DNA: TGTGCCAGCAGCTCCCGACAGGGTGGGGGCTACACCTTC. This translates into CASSSRQGGGYTF.

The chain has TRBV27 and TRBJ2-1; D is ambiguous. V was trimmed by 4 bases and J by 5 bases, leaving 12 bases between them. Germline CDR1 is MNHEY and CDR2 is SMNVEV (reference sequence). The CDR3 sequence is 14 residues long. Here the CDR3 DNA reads TGTGCCAGCAGTTCAAACAACATGGACAATGAGCAGTTCTTC. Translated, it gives CASSSNNMDNEQFF.

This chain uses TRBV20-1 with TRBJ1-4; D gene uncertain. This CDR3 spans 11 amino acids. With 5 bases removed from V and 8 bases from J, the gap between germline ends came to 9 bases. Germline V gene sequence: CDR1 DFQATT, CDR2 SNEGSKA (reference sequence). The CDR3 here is CSAYFQEKLFF. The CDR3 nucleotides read TGCAGTGCTTATTTTCAGGAAAAACTGTTTTTT.

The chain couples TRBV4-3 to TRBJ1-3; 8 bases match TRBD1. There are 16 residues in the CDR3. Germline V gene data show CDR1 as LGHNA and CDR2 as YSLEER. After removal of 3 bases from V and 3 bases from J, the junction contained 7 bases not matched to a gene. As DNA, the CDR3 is TGCGCCAGCAGCCATCTCACCGGGACAGGTGGAAACACCATATATTTT. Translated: CASSHLTGTGGNTIYF.

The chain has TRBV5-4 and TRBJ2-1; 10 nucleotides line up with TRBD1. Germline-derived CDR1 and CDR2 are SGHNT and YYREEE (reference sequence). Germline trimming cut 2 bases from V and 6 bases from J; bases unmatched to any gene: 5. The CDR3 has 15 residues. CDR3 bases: TGTGCCAGCAGCTTTCCGGGACAGGGGATCAATGAGCAGTTCTTC. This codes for CASSFPGQGINEQFF.

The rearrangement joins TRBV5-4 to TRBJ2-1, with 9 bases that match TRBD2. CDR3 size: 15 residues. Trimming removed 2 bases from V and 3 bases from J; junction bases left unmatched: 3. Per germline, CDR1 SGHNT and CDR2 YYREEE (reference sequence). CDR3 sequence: CASSFLAGDYNEQFF. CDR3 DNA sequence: TGTGCCAGCAGCTTCTTAGCGGGAGACTACAATGAGCAGTTCTTC.

The CDR3 sequence is CSARVPIEAFF. The CDR3 DNA reads as TGCAGTGCTAGAGTCCCCATTGAAGCTTTCTTT. This chain links TRBV20-1 with TRBJ1-1; D is unclear. The germline V and J ends were trimmed by 1 base and 7 bases, with 7 bases remaining between them. From germline, CDR1 is DFQATT and CDR2 SNEGSKA (reference sequence). The CDR3 sequence is 11 residues long.